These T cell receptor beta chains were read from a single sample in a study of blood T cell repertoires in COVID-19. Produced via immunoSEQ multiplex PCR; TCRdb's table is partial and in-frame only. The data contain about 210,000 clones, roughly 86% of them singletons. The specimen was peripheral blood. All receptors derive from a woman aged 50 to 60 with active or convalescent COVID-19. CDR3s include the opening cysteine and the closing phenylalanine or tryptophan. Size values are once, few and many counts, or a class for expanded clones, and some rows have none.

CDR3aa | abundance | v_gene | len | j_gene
CASSAPTGIDGYTF | - | TRBV9 | 14 | TRBJ1-2
CASRDSGRAFHNEQFF | once | TRBV19 | 16 | TRBJ2-1
CASRYPGTGLARGKLFF | - | TRBV6-7 | 17 | TRBJ1-4
CASSRTGMYQPQHF | - | TRBV6-5 | 14 | TRBJ1-5
CASSADRAGGTEAFF | - | TRBV2 | 15 | TRBJ1-1
CASSVAALFHEQFF | - | TRBV9 | 14 | TRBJ2-1
CASSQVTLSKETQYF | - | TRBV4-1 | 15 | TRBJ2-5
CASSQDLARGTYGYTF | - | TRBV4-1 | 16 | TRBJ1-2
CATEGVYGGSPLHF | - | TRBV19 | 14 | TRBJ1-6
CASSQDRIQTQYF | - | TRBV7-6 | 13 | TRBJ2-5
CASTRQGNYNSPLHF | - | TRBV9 | 15 | TRBJ1-6
CASQRNSNQPQHF | - | TRBV2 | 13 | TRBJ1-5
CASSEAGASLGNEKLFF | - | TRBV2 | 17 | TRBJ1-4
CATSDPTGGRIGYTF | once | TRBV24-1 | 15 | TRBJ1-2
CASSQDEVQVGREKLFF | - | TRBV3-1/TRBV3-2 | 17 | TRBJ1-4
CASSPGLGTWGEQYF | - | TRBV7-7 | 15 | TRBJ2-7
CASSGYRGPSTDTQYF | - | TRBV6-1 | 16 | TRBJ2-3
CASSPRTSGSSDTQYF | once | TRBV5-1 | 16 | TRBJ2-3
CASEGGVPTYNEQFF | - | TRBV23-1 | 15 | TRBJ2-1
CASSRGLTTEAFF | - | TRBV11-2 | 13 | TRBJ1-1
CASTPRGASTDTQYF | - | TRBV19 | 15 | TRBJ2-3
CASTLTTGGGETQYF | - | TRBV6-6 | 15 | TRBJ2-5
CATSRYGTGVPLHF | once | TRBV15 | 14 | TRBJ1-6
CASSETGWDGYTF | - | TRBV7-9 | 13 | TRBJ1-2